This TCR beta chain was found in a study of T cell responses to AZD1222 COVID-19 vaccine. This table comes from immunoSEQ multiplex PCR, and its TCRdb copy is limited to in-frame clones, with some not included. The table includes approximately 94,000 clones, 87% detected once. Notes on the study in general: Repertoires were obtained solely post-peak T cell response. Unmutated variant regions are reportedly targeted by nearly half of spike-specific TCRs. Elevations in Spike-specific TCR breadth and depth followed administration of two AZD1222 doses.

On this clone: Antigen unknown.

This specimen consisted of peripheral blood, obtained on day 0 of AZD1222 vaccination. This receptor was taken from an adult in good health.

CDR3 residues: CSVARGAGQPQHF. Written as DNA, the CDR3 is TGCAGCGTCGCCAGGGGGGCCGGCCAGCCCCAGCATTTT. The rearrangement uses TRBV29-1 and TRBJ1-5, with 7 positions matching TRBD1. There are 13 residues in the CDR3. In germline, CDR1 is SQVTM, CDR2 ANQGSEA. V trimming: 6 bases; J trimming: 7 bases; junction bases outside the gene matches: 9.